These 19 T cell receptor beta chains share one sample of origin, sequenced in a study of T cells after yellow fever vaccination. Via MiXCR, TCRdb re-called the 5' RACE reads, giving one row per CDR3 protein. The top ten hold around 25% of the sample, which has roughly 110,000 distinct CDR3 sequences, roughly 8.4% seen once. The sample consisted of CD8+ T cells sorted from PBMCs, taken 45 days after the yellow fever booster vaccination. The origin of the receptors is a man younger than 45 who received the YFV17D yellow fever vaccine.

The gene calls are TRBV6-2 or TRBV6-3 and TRBJ2-1; 8 nucleotides agree with TRBD2. Looked up from germline, CDR1 is MNHEY and CDR2 is SVGEGT. There are 21 residues in the CDR3. Losses at the gene ends were 0 bases for V and 0 bases for J; bases not matched to a gene: 16. The CDR3: CASSYSTSGLGKRSSYNEQFF. In nucleotides, the CDR3 is TGTGCCAGCAGTTACTCCACTTCGGGACTAGGGAAAAGGAGCTCCTACAATGAGCAGTTCTTC.

V usage is TRBV2 and J usage is TRBJ2-1; no firm D call. Germline values: CDR1 SNHLY, CDR2 FYNNEI. The V gene lost 2 bases and the J gene lost 3 bases, with 11 bases spanning the gap. The CDR3 length is 15 residues. CDR3 amino acids: CASSEIRIGYNEQFF. Written as DNA, the CDR3 is TGTGCCAGCAGTGAAATAAGGATAGGCTACAATGAGCAGTTCTTC.

This clonotype was recorded many times. CDR3 nucleotide sequence: TGCGCCAGCAGCCATTGGTCGGGAGAAGGCGATGAGCAGTTCTTC. Its translation is CASSHWSGEGDEQFF. This chain joins TRBV4-3 and TRBJ2-1; D is perhaps TRBD2 (6 bases). Germline assignment: CDR1 LGHNA and CDR2 YSLEER. The CDR3 loop spans 15 amino acids. With 3 bases removed from V and 8 bases from J, the gap between germline ends came to 17 bases.

In its sample, this clonotype was seen many times. The V and J genes are TRBV12-3 or TRBV12-4 and TRBJ2-5; TRBD1 matches 7 bases. The V segment lost 5 bases and the J segment 5 bases; nucleotides outside the gene matches: 11. The CDR3 spans 15 residues. CDR3 in amino acids: CASSRTGTAQETQYF. The CDR3 DNA reads TGTGCCAGCAGTCGCACCGGGACAGCGCAGGAGACCCAGTACTTC.

At least ten counts were recorded for this clonotype. A read error may produce the germline difference seen at one junction end. The chain employs TRBV29-1 and TRBJ2-1; TRBD2 matches at 7 bases. Germline V lookup: CDR1 SQVTM, CDR2 ANQGSEA. This CDR3 region has 14 residues. CDR3 DNA sequence: TGCAGCGGTGAACTGAGCGGGATTGGTTTTGAGCAGTTCTTC. Translating gives CSGELSGIGFEQFF.

This clonotype came up a few times. The chain combines TRBV7-2 with TRBJ2-3; a weak D match, TRBD2 (6 bases). The CDR3 length is 16 residues. CDR1 and CDR2 from the germline V gene are SGHTA and FQGNSA. V lost 1 base to trimming and J lost 1 base, with 12 bases between them. Here the CDR3 DNA reads TGTGCCAGCAGCTTAGTGGTGGCTAGCGGCACAGATACGCAGTATTTT. Translating it yields CASSLVVASGTDTQYF. Using reference TRBV7-2 and TRBJ2-3 for the parts outside the CDR3, the full variable domain is GAGVSQSPSNKVTEKGKDVELRCDPISGHTALYWYRQSLGQGLEFLIYFQGNSAPDKSGLPSDRFSAERTGGSVSTLTIQRTQQEDSAVYLCASSLVVASGTDTQYFGPGTRLTVL.

This clonotype occurred many times. This chain joins TRBV6-1 and TRBJ2-1; maybe TRBD2 (5 bases). Deletions cut 5 bases from V and 0 bases from J, with 14 bases between. CDR1 and CDR2 (germline): MNHNS, SASEGT. The CDR3 spans 16 residues. CDR3 amino acids: CASSPGVSISYNEQFF. The CDR3 DNA is TGTGCCAGCAGTCCCGGGGTCTCGATCTCCTACAATGAGCAGTTCTTC.

Worth noting for this clonotype: A much more abundant neighbour one base away suggests this may be a read error. This rearrangement joins TRBV15 to TRBJ2-2; possible D gene TRBD2, 6 bases. The CDR3 has 15 residues. CDR1 is LNHNV and CDR2 is YYDKDF in the germline V gene (reference sequence). CDR3 protein: CATSRDREMPGALFF. The CDR3 DNA reads TGTGCCACCAGCAGAGACCGGGAGATGCCCGGGGCGCTGTTTTTT.

This clonotype was found a few times. This sequence joins TRBV16 and TRBJ2-7, with D possibly TRBD2 on 5 matching bases. Germline V gene data show CDR1 as KGHSY and CDR2 as FQNENV. The CDR3 sequence is 13 residues long. Trimming cost V 4 bases and J 5 bases, with 12 bases left between them. CDR3 region: CASSPSGVDEQYF. In DNA, the CDR3 is TGTGCCAGCAGCCCTTCCGGGGTGGACGAGCAGTACTTC.

This clonotype was recorded a few times. The chain joins TRBV2 to TRBJ2-5, with D maybe TRBD1 (5 bases). Trimming pared 2 bases from V and 2 bases from J, leaving 12 bases between. This CDR3 has 15 residues. The germline CDR1 and CDR2 sequences are SNHLY and FYNNEI. This CDR3 reads CASSEIVRQQETQYF. The DNA of the CDR3 is TGTGCCAGCAGTGAAATCGTGCGACAGCAAGAGACCCAGTACTTC.

V is TRBV28 and J is TRBJ2-3, with D perhaps TRBD2 (5 bases). The CDR3 runs to 18 residues. Germline CDR1 and CDR2: MDHEN and SYDVKM. The V end lost 6 bases, the J end lost 0 bases, and 22 bases lay between the germline ends. This CDR3 reads CASSPTLWAGPSTDTQYF. In nucleotides, the CDR3 is TGTGCCAGCAGCCCTACCCTCTGGGCGGGCCCTAGCACAGATACGCAGTATTTT.

Many counts were recorded for this clonotype. This chain links TRBV7-2 with TRBJ2-3; D call uncertain. Germline CDR1 SGHTA, CDR2 FQGNSA. The CDR3 length is 14 residues. Trimming pared 4 bases from V and 3 bases from J, leaving 11 bases between. CDR3 region: CASSSRLLTDTQYF. The CDR3 DNA reads as TGTGCCAGCAGCTCAAGACTCCTGACAGATACGCAGTATTTT.

This clonotype was observed many times. V usage is TRBV20-1 and J usage is TRBJ2-3; D gene uncertain. Germline V gene data show CDR1 as DFQATT and CDR2 as SNEGSKA (reference sequence). Trimming pared 7 bases from V and 6 bases from J, leaving 8 bases between. The CDR3 totals 10 residues. The CDR3 loop is CSVWGDTQYF. The DNA of the CDR3 is TGCAGTGTCTGGGGTGATACGCAGTATTTT.

Note on this clonotype: A read error is possible here, since a much larger clone lies one base away. The rearrangement uses TRBV27 and TRBJ2-1, with a weak D call TRBD1 (5 bases). The CDR3 contains 12 residues. The V and J ends lost 9 bases and 6 bases respectively, with 12 bases between them. Germline CDR1 and CDR2: MNHEY and SMNVEV (reference sequence). CDR3 residues: CARSQGFNEQFF. The CDR3 bases are TGTGCCAGAAGCCAGGGCTTCAATGAGCAGTTCTTC.

This clonotype was recorded at least ten times. The chain combines TRBV6-1 with TRBJ1-1, with 9 bases lining up with TRBD1. The CDR3 contains 13 residues. Unmatched junction bases numbered 6, after V lost 7 bases and J lost 6 bases. Germline V CDR1 and CDR2: MNHNS, SASEGT. CDR3 DNA sequence: TGTGCCAGCACCCCCGGGACAGGGTCTGAAGCTTTCTTT. Translating it yields CASTPGTGSEAFF.

This clonotype was counted many times. The genes are TRBV6-2 or TRBV6-3 and TRBJ2-1; 11 bases fit TRBD2. The CDR3 contains 14 residues. The V gene end was trimmed by 4 bases and the J gene end by 7 bases; junction bases not matched to a gene: 3. CDR1 is MNHEY, CDR2 SVGEGT, per germline. As DNA, the CDR3 is TGTGCCAGCAGTTCACTAGCGGGAGTGAATGAGCAGTTCTTC. Amino acids: CASSSLAGVNEQFF.

This clonotype was picked up many times. This chain joins TRBV4-3 and TRBJ2-7; 8 nucleotides agree with TRBD2. Germline V gene data show CDR1 as LGHNA and CDR2 as YSLEER. Trimming at V came to 1 base and at J to 2 bases, leaving 4 bases not matched to a gene. The CDR3 contains 15 residues. CDR3 DNA sequence: TGCGCCAGCAGCCAAGGAGCGGGAGTGACCTACGAGCAGTACTTC. As protein: CASSQGAGVTYEQYF.

The sample holds a few counts of this clonotype. The gene calls are TRBV10-2 and TRBJ2-7; D possibly corresponds to TRBD1 (8 bases). Germline assignment: CDR1 WSHSY and CDR2 SAAADI. The ends were cut back, 6 bases at V and 2 bases at J, with 17 bases in the middle. There are 15 residues in the CDR3. CDR3 sequence reads: CASSGGTGDPYEQYF. CDR3 DNA: TGCGCCAGCAGCGGGGGGACAGGTGACCCCTACGAGCAGTACTTC.

This clonotype has at least ten counts. This chain joins TRBV11-2 and TRBJ2-2; D uncertain. Germline V gives CDR1 SGHAT, CDR2 FQNNGV. V dropped 2 bases and J dropped 6 bases, with 4 bases sitting between them. CDR3 length equals 12 residues. The chain's CDR3 is CASSLSAGELFF. The CDR3 DNA sequence: TGTGCCAGCAGCTTATCAGCCGGGGAGCTGTTTTTT.